This TCR beta chain emerged from a study of control samples from healthy donors and cancer patients. Germline V gene data show CDR1 as ENHRY and CDR2 as SYGVKD. Trimming stripped 6 bases from V and 1 base from J, with 12 bases between. This CDR3 is built from 14 residues. Sequenced by immunoSEQ multiplex PCR; TCRdb stores in-frame clones only, minus some. The sample has about 130,000 clones, 90% seen once. V is TRBV10-3 and J is TRBJ1-1; tentative D call: TRBD1 (5 bases). This TCR was sampled from a man younger than 30 in good health. Sequences were obtained from blood. The CDR3: CAIRTGPKNTEAFF. The CDR3 coding sequence is TGTGCCATCAGAACGGGACCGAAGAACACTGAAGCTTTCTTT.